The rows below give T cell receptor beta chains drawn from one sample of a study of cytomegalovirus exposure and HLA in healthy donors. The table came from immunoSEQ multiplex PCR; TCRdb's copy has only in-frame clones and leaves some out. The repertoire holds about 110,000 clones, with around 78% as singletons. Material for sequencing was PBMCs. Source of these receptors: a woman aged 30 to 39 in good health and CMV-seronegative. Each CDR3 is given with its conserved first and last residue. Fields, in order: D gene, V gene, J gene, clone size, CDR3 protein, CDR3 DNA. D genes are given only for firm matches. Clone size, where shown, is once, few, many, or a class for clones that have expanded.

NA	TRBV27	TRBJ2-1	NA	CASSFRNSYNEQFF	TGTGCCAGCAGTTTCAGGAACTCCTACAATGAGCAGTTCTTC
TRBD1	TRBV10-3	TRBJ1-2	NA	CAISELNRGVINYGYTF	TGTGCCATCAGTGAGTTAAACAGGGGCGTGATTAACTATGGCTACACCTTC
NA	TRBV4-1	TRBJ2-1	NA	CASRLNNEQFF	TGCGCCAGCAGGTTAAACAATGAGCAGTTCTTC
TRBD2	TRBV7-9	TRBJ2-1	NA	CASSGTSGRDGFF	TGTGCCAGCAGCGGGACTAGCGGGAGGGATGGGTTCTTC
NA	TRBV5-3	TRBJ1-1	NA	CARSLQGWNTEAFF	TGTGCCAGAAGCTTACAGGGTTGGAACACTGAAGCTTTCTTT
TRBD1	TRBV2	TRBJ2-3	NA	CASSAWTGVHTDTQYF	TGTGCCAGCAGCGCTTGGACAGGAGTCCACACAGATACGCAGTATTTT
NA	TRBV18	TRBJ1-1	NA	CASSPLNTEAFF	TGTGCCAGCTCACCACTAAACACTGAAGCTTTCTTT
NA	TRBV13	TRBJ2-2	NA	CASSFFSAGELFF	TGTGCCAGCAGCTTTTTCTCGGCCGGGGAGCTGTTTTTT
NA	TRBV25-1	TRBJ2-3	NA	CDVPIVGGRDTQYF	TGTGACGTGCCCATAGTGGGGGGAAGAGATACGCAGTATTTT
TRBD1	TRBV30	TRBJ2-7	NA	CAWSDGQGNEQYF	TGTGCCTGGAGCGATGGACAGGGTAACGAGCAGTACTTC
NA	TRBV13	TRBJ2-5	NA	CASSPARGVQETQYF	TGTGCCAGCAGCCCGGCCCGGGGTGTCCAAGAGACCCAGTACTTC
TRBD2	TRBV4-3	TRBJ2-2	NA	CASSPGGAPTGELFF	TGCGCCAGCAGCCCCGGGGGGGCTCCCACCGGGGAGCTGTTTTTT
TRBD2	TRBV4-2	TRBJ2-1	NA	CASSQDWTSGYNEQFF	TGTGCCAGCAGCCAAGACTGGACTAGCGGATACAATGAGCAGTTCTTC
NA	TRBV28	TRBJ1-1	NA	CASSPTRRNTEAFF	TGTGCCAGCAGTCCGACAAGACGGAACACTGAAGCTTTCTTT
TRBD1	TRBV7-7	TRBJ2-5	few	CASSPRGGTGVPAVQETQYF	TGTGCTAGCAGCCCTCGAGGCGGGACAGGAGTTCCCGCAGTCCAAGAGACCCAGTACTTC
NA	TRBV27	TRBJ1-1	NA	CASMGGTTEAFF	TGTGCCAGCATGGGGGGAACTACTGAAGCTTTCTTT
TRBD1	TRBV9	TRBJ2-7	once	CASSAGTDRYEQYF	TGTGCCAGCAGCGCTGGGACAGATCGCTACGAGCAGTACTTC
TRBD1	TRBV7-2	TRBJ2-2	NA	CASSLIGTGMGTGELFF	TGTGCCAGCAGCTTGATCGGGACAGGGATGGGCACCGGGGAGCTGTTTTTT
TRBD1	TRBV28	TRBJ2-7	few	CASSPPGDSANF	TGTGCCAGCAGCCCCCCAGGGGACAGCGCGAACTTC
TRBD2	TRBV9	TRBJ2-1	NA	CASSVRGRASFYNEQFF	TGTGCCAGCAGCGTACGCGGGAGGGCTTCCTTCTACAATGAGCAGTTCTTC
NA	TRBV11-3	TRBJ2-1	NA	CASSAEGGAYNEQFF	TGTGCCAGCAGCGCAGAGGGTGGTGCCTACAATGAGCAGTTCTTC
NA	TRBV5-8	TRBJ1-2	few	CASSWGHGYTF	TGTGCCAGCAGCTGGGGGCACGGCTACACCTTC
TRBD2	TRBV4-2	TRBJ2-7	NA	CASSQDSRAGGSYEQYF	TGTGCCAGCAGCCAAGATTCGCGGGCGGGAGGTTCCTACGAGCAGTACTTC
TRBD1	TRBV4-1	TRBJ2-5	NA	CASSQEGTGLYVQYF	TGCGCCAGCAGCCAGGAGGGGACAGGCCTTTATGTCCAGTACTTC
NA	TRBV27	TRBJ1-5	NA	CASSGYSNQPQHF	TGTGCCAGCAGCGGTTATAGCAATCAGCCCCAGCATTTT
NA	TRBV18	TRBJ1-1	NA	CASSRDKGGTEAFF	TGTGCCAGCTCAAGGGACAAGGGTGGCACTGAAGCTTTCTTT
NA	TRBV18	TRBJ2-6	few	CASSWGLPGSGANVLTF	TGTGCCAGCTCATGGGGACTGCCCGGCTCTGGGGCCAACGTCCTGACTTTC
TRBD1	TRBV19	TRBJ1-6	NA	CASQRTGDYNSPLHF	TGTGCCAGCCAAAGGACAGGGGACTATAATTCACCCCTCCACTTT
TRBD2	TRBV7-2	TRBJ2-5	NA	CASSPRTSGVTQYF	TGTGCCAGCAGCCCTCGGACTAGCGGGGTGACCCAGTACTTC
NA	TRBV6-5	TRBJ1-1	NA	CASREGRRNTEAFF	TGTGCCAGCAGGGAGGGACGGAGGAACACTGAAGCTTTCTTT
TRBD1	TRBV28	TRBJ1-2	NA	CASSFGTVHGYTF	TGTGCCAGCAGTTTTGGGACAGTCCATGGCTACACCTTC
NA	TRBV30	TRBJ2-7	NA	CAWSEGHLYEQYF	TGTGCCTGGAGTGAGGGACACCTCTACGAGCAGTACTTC
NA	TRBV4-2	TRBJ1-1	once	CASSQAGGLGNTEAFF	TGTGCCAGCAGCCAGGCTGGCGGTCTGGGGAACACTGAAGCTTTCTTT
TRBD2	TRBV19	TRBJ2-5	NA	CASRGVGQETQYF	TGTGCCAGTCGGGGGGTGGGCCAAGAGACCCAGTACTTC
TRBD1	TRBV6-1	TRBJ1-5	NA	CASSEIQGQPQHF	TGTGCCAGCAGTGAGATACAGGGGCAGCCCCAGCATTTT
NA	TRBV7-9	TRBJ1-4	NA	CASSPGTGNEKLFF	TGTGCCAGCAGCCCGGGCACAGGTAACGAAAAACTGTTTTTT
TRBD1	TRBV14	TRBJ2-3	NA	CASSQAGQGGADTQYF	TGTGCCAGCAGCCAAGCGGGACAGGGTGGTGCAGATACGCAGTATTTT
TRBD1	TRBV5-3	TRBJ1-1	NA	CARNGQGWNTEAFF	TGTGCCAGAAATGGACAGGGCTGGAACACTGAAGCTTTCTTT
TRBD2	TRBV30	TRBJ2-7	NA	CAWTRQLAGSNEQYF	TGTGCCTGGACCAGGCAGCTAGCGGGATCGAACGAGCAGTACTTC
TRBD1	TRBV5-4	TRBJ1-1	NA	CASSLDRGMNTEAFF	TGTGCCAGCAGCTTGGACAGGGGGATGAACACTGAAGCTTTCTTT
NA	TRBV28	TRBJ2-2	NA	CASSWSAGELFF	TGTGCCAGCAGTTGGAGTGCCGGGGAGCTGTTTTTT
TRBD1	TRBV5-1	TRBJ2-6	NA	CASSSGTGPSGANVLTF	TGCGCCAGCAGCTCCGGGACAGGTCCCTCTGGGGCCAACGTCCTGACTTTC
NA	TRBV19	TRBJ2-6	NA	CASSFPRANVLTF	TGTGCCAGTAGTTTCCCCAGGGCCAACGTCCTGACTTTC
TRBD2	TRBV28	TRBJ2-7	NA	CAITTSGFSYEQYF	TGTGCCATTACGACTAGCGGGTTCTCCTACGAGCAGTACTTC
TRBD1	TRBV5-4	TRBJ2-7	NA	CASSATGDSYEQYF	TGTGCCAGCAGCGCGACAGGGGACTCCTACGAGCAGTACTTC
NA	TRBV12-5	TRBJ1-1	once	CASGLINPGGRRVWNTEAFF	TGTGCTAGTGGTTTAATTAACCCGGGGGGCCGGCGTGTATGGAACACTGAAGCTTTCTTT
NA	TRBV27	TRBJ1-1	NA	CASMLGGGTEAFF	TGTGCCAGCATGTTAGGGGGTGGCACTGAAGCTTTCTTT
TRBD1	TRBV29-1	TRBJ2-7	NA	CSVDYGTGLAYEQYF	TGCAGCGTTGATTACGGGACAGGGCTGGCCTACGAGCAGTACTTC
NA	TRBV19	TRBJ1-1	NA	CASSIVRGSAFF	TGTGCCAGTAGTATAGTGCGGGGTTCAGCTTTCTTT
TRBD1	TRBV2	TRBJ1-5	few	CASSGGQAFLIPQHF	TGTGCCAGCAGTGGGGGACAGGCTTTTTTAATTCCCCAGCATTTT